These 24 T cell receptor beta chains came from one sample sequenced in a study of spatial heterogeneity in lung cancer. TCRdb reprocessed the 5' RACE reads via MiXCR and lists one record per CDR3 protein. Of fewer than 12,000 distinct CDR3 sequences listed, 8.6% are singletons. Documented time point: sample taken at primary tumor resection. Sequencing was performed on whole RNA extracted from tumor and nontumor lung tissue, or from frozen PBMC, and the material was left unsorted. The input for sequencing was PBMCs, taken at surgery. The source is a male donor with early-stage non-small cell lung cancer.

Within the sample, this clonotype is medium-sized. The rearrangement joins TRBV7-9 to TRBJ1-2; unclear D gene. V was shortened by 2 bases and J by 5 bases, with 9 bases between the two germline ends. The CDR3 runs to 13 residues. CDR1 and CDR2 (germline): SEHNR, FQNEAQ (reference sequence). In DNA, the CDR3 is TGTGCCAGCAGCTTAAGGACCGATTATGGCTACACCTTC. This codes for CASSLRTDYGYTF.

In this sample, this clonotype turned up many times. The CDR3, as DNA: TGTGCCAGCAGCACGACAGGGTCGGGCACTGAAGCTTTCTTT. Its protein product is CASSTTGSGTEAFF. The rearrangement uses TRBV7-2 and TRBJ1-1; 7 nucleotides agree with TRBD1. Trimming at V came to 5 bases and at J to 4 bases, leaving 7 bases not matched to a gene. The CDR3 has 14 amino acids. Per germline, CDR1 SGHTA and CDR2 FQGNSA.

The gene calls are TRBV7-9 and TRBJ2-2; unclear D gene. Germline lookup yields CDR1 SEHNR and CDR2 FQNEAQ (reference sequence). This CDR3 region has 13 residues. The V end was cut by 3 bases, the J end by 3 bases, with 5 bases between. This CDR3 is CASSFYDTGELFF. For the CDR3, the DNA is TGTGCCAGCAGCTTTTATGACACCGGGGAGCTGTTTTTT.

This clonotype was counted at least ten times. The genes are TRBV29-1 and TRBJ1-6, with TRBD1 matching over 8 bases. Germline values: CDR1 SQVTM, CDR2 ANQGSEA. This CDR3 contains 13 residues. Trimming cost V 4 bases and J 6 bases; bases outside gene matches: 2. Written as DNA, the CDR3 is TGCAGCGTTGGGACAGGGACTAATTCACCCCTCCACTTT. Its translation: CSVGTGTNSPLHF.

Turning to this clonotype: A much larger clone sits a single nucleotide away, making a read error possible. This rearrangement joins TRBV3-1 to TRBJ2-7; D possibly corresponds to TRBD2 (6 bases). CDR3 length: 12 amino acids. Per the germline V gene, CDR1 is LGHDT and CDR2 is YNNKEL (reference sequence). This CDR3 reads CARSQNRGEQYF. The DNA of the CDR3 is TGTGCCAGAAGCCAAAACCGGGGGGAGCAGTACTTC.

This clonotype was counted ten times or more. A read error may account for a junction end that differs from germline. The chain employs TRBV2 and TRBJ1-2, with TRBD1 matching 7 bases. CDR1 and CDR2 (germline): SNHLY, FYNNEI. The CDR3 runs to 11 residues. The CDR3 DNA is TGTGCCAGCAGTCCCGATGGACAGGTTCACTTC. This codes for CASSPDGQVHF.

The table lists this clonotype with many counts. The chain employs TRBV4-1 and TRBJ2-7, with TRBD2 matching 11 bases. V lost 1 base and J lost 3; bases outside the gene matches: 2. CDR1 is MGHRA and CDR2 is YSYEKL in the germline V gene. The CDR3 is 15 residues long. For the CDR3, the DNA is TGCGCCAGCAGCCAAGTTAGCGGGGGGGGCTACGAGCAGTACTTC. It yields the protein CASSQVSGGGYEQYF.

As for this clonotype: A much larger clone lies one base from this, so it may be a read error. The CDR3 here is CAWAGDSSEQFF. In nucleotides, the CDR3 is TGTGCCTGGGCTGGGGACTCCTCTGAGCAGTTCTTC. This chain joins TRBV30 and TRBJ2-1; a weak D match, TRBD2 (6 bases). This CDR3 has 12 residues. V dropped 5 bases and J dropped 9 bases, with 14 bases sitting between them. Germline lookup yields CDR1 GTSNPN and CDR2 SVGIG (reference sequence).

In its sample, this clonotype is medium-sized. J is TRBJ1-1 and V is TRBV19; D call uncertain. CDR1 is LNHDA and CDR2 is SQIVND in the germline V gene (reference sequence). CDR3 length: 10 residues. V was pared by 8 bases and J by 1 base, with 2 bases between. CDR3 sequence reads: CASGNTEAFF. In nucleotides, the CDR3 is TGTGCCAGTGGGAACACTGAAGCTTTCTTT.

Relative to its sample, this clonotype is medium-sized (0.01 to 0.1%). This rearrangement joins TRBV7-9 to TRBJ2-2; TRBD1 agrees at 8 bases. CDR3 length equals 17 residues. V shed 4 bases and J 3 bases; nucleotides not matched to a gene: 10. The germline V gene has CDR1 SEHNR and CDR2 FQNEAQ (reference sequence). The CDR3 region has the DNA TGTGCCAGCAGCTCGCCCACCAGGACAGGGCACACCGGGGAGCTGTTTTTT. This translates into CASSSPTRTGHTGELFF.

Ten or more counts support this clonotype. The CDR3 DNA reads as TGTGCCAGCAGACCTGGGATTACTGGGTACGAGCAGTACTTC. It yields the protein CASRPGITGYEQYF. This chain connects TRBV7-9 to TRBJ2-7; D not certain. The CDR3 contains 14 residues. Trimming left V 6 bases short and J 4 bases short, with 16 bases between. Looked up from germline, CDR1 is SEHNR and CDR2 is FQNEAQ (reference sequence).

In its sample, this clonotype was seen many times. The V and J genes are TRBV29-1 and TRBJ2-1, with D unclear. V was trimmed by 8 bases and J by 9 bases, leaving 17 bases between them. The CDR3 spans 12 residues. The germline CDR1 and CDR2 sequences are SQVTM and ANQGSEA. DNA of the CDR3: TGCAGCTTCGGCAGCCCTAACAGTGAGCAGTTCTTC. Translating it yields CSFGSPNSEQFF.

V usage is TRBV20-1 and J usage is TRBJ2-3; D not resolved. There are 14 residues in the CDR3. Trimming pared 0 bases from V and 0 bases from J, leaving 7 bases between. CDR1 is DFQATT and CDR2 is SNEGSKA in the germline V gene (reference sequence). The CDR3 coding sequence is TGCAGTGCTAGAGATTGGAAGAGCACAGATACGCAGTATTTT. It specifies CSARDWKSTDTQYF.

The genes are TRBV25-1 and TRBJ1-2; 7 bases map to TRBD1. Germline values: CDR1 MGHDK, CDR2 SYGVNS. The CDR3 runs 13 residues. Trimming cost V 5 bases and J 2 bases; bases outside gene matches: 2. The CDR3 here is CASSQQGNYGYTF. In DNA, the CDR3 is TGTGCCAGCAGTCAACAGGGGAACTATGGCTACACCTTC.

Comments on this clonotype: A clone one base away is much larger, so this may be a read error. The rearrangement uses TRBV5-5 and TRBJ1-2; 10 bases agree with TRBD1. The CDR3 spans 13 residues. Germline V gene data show CDR1 as SGHKS and CDR2 as YYEKEE (reference sequence). V trimming: 5 bases; J trimming: 7 bases; junction bases outside the gene matches: 5. The CDR3 loop is CASSFDRGPGYTF. In DNA, the CDR3 is TGTGCCAGCAGTTTTGACAGGGGGCCTGGCTACACCTTC.

This clonotype was counted many times. The chain couples TRBV4-1 to TRBJ1-5, with TRBD1 matching over 10 bases. V dropped 6 bases and J dropped 7; count of bases not matched to a gene: 9. Germline V gene lookup returns CDR1 MGHRA and CDR2 YSYEKL. The CDR3 runs to 15 residues. DNA of the CDR3: TGCGCCAGCAGAAACGGGACAGGGGATAAACAGCCCCAGCATTTT. It specifies CASRNGTGDKQPQHF.

This clonotype has just a few counts. The chain is built from TRBV20-1 and TRBJ2-5, with 14 positions matching TRBD2. From germline, CDR1 is DFQATT and CDR2 SNEGSKA (reference sequence). Trimming cost V 0 bases and J 3 bases; bases outside gene matches: 9. The CDR3 runs to 18 residues. This CDR3 reads CSARDGTSGGGLEETQYF. CDR3 in DNA: TGCAGTGCTAGAGATGGGACTAGCGGGGGAGGATTAGAAGAGACCCAGTACTTC.

This clonotype showed up many times. The rearrangement links TRBV7-9 to TRBJ2-1; 9 nucleotides agree with TRBD2. Trimming took 1 base from V and 5 from J; bases not matched to a gene: 9. The CDR3 runs 17 residues. Germline V gives CDR1 SEHNR, CDR2 FQNEAQ (reference sequence). The CDR3 DNA reads TGTGCCAGCAGCTTAGGGTCGCTAGCGGGGCCCCACAATGAGCAGTTCTTC. Translated: CASSLGSLAGPHNEQFF.

This clonotype is classed as medium-sized (0.01 to 0.1%). The V call is TRBV7-2, the J call TRBJ2-7; D ambiguous. In germline, CDR1 is SGHTA, CDR2 FQGNSA. This CDR3 region has 15 residues. Trimming took off 4 bases at V and 4 bases at J, with 17 bases between the two ends. The CDR3 reads CASSYNRFSGYEQYF. DNA for the CDR3: TGTGCCAGCAGCTATAACAGATTTTCTGGTTACGAGCAGTACTTC.

This clonotype was seen many times. The genes are TRBV7-8 and TRBJ1-4; D unresolved. V was pared by 2 bases and J by 5 bases, with 24 bases between. Per germline, CDR1 SGHVS and CDR2 FQNEAQ. The CDR3 sequence is 19 residues long. This CDR3 reads CASSLTSGAVPVYNEKLFF. The CDR3 DNA follows: TGTGCCAGCAGCTTAACATCGGGAGCAGTCCCCGTTTACAATGAAAAACTGTTTTTT.

The chain is built from TRBV29-1 and TRBJ2-5; D is unresolved. The CDR3 covers 11 residues. Deletions cut 3 bases from V and 5 bases from J, with 7 bases between. CDR1 is SQVTM, CDR2 ANQGSEA, per germline. CDR3 region: CSVDLGETQYF. In DNA, the CDR3 is TGCAGCGTTGACCTGGGGGAGACCCAGTACTTC. The full variable domain, in which reference TRBV29-1 and TRBJ2-5 provide the parts outside the CDR3, is SAVISQKPSRDICQRGTSLTIQCQVDSQVTMMFWYRQQPGQSLTLIATANQGSEATYESGFVIDKFPISRPNLTFSTLTVSNMSPEDSSIYLCSVDLGETQYFGPGTRLLVL.

This clonotype has more than one count but fewer than ten. This chain's CDR3 is CASSQDDSGGPSTDTQYF. As DNA, the CDR3 is TGTGCCAGCAGCCAAGATGACAGCGGGGGCCCTAGCACAGATACGCAGTATTTT. V and J are TRBV3-1 and TRBJ2-3, with TRBD2 identical over 8 bases. Germline CDR1 and CDR2: LGHDT and YNNKEL (reference sequence). The V gene end was trimmed by 0 bases and the J gene end by 0 bases; junction bases not matched to a gene: 8. The CDR3 covers 18 residues.

This clonotype was counted ten times or more. The CDR3 nucleotides read TGTGCCAGCAGTTTCAGGGGGGTATACGAGCAGTACTTC. Amino acids: CASSFRGVYEQYF. This rearrangement joins TRBV28 to TRBJ2-7; TRBD1 is a possible D gene (7 bases). The V gene lost 3 bases and the J gene lost 4 bases, with 10 bases spanning the gap. The CDR3 spans 13 residues. Looked up from germline, CDR1 is MDHEN and CDR2 is SYDVKM. Drawing the rest from reference TRBV28 and TRBJ2-7, the complete variable domain is DVKVTQSSRYLVKRTGEKVFLECVQDMDHENMFWYRQDPGLGLRLIYFSYDVKMKEKGDIPEGYSVSREKKERFSLILESASTNQTSMYLCASSFRGVYEQYFGPGTRLTVT.

Ten or more counts support this clonotype. The chain employs TRBV7-8 and TRBJ2-2; D is unclear. Per germline, CDR1 SGHVS and CDR2 FQNEAQ. V gave up 2 bases and J gave up 7 bases, with 14 bases separating them. This CDR3 is built from 15 residues. CDR3 nucleotide sequence: TGTGCCAGCAGCTTAATCCCAACGGGCTTCGGGGAGCTGTTTTTT. Translating it yields CASSLIPTGFGELFF. The entire variable domain, with the rest obtained from reference TRBV7-8 and TRBJ2-2, is as follows: GAGVSQSPRYKVAKRGQDVALRCDPISGHVSLFWYQQALGQGPEFLTYFQNEAQLDKSGLPSDRFFAERPEGSVSTLKIQRTQQEDSAVYLCASSLIPTGFGELFFGEGSRLTVL.